The T cell receptor (beta chain) under discussion was sequenced for a study of post-analysis software for immune sequencing data. Study-wide results and limits: There was significantly lower normalized Chao1 diversity in multiple sclerosis patients than in controls.

Incorporated into the TCR beta cDNA libraries were unique molecular identifiers, which served to reduce PCR and sequencing biases. T cells numbering about 0.85 to 11 million yielded cDNA molecules that totaled roughly 500,000. TCRdb itself ran the PCR reads through MiXCR, one entry per CDR3 protein. Of over 150,000 distinct CDR3 sequences in the sample, roughly 30% were seen once. This clonotype was recorded at least ten times. Its antigen is currently unknown. The sequencing input was blood. This TCR derives from a girl between 5 and 17 years old with multiple sclerosis.

The CDR3 protein is CASTWGGLAGGPPYNEQFF. The CDR3 nucleotides read TGTGCCAGCACCTGGGGCGGGCTAGCGGGAGGGCCGCCCTACAATGAGCAGTTCTTC. This chain uses TRBV6-1 with TRBJ2-1, with TRBD2 matching 12 bases. CDR1 and CDR2 (germline): MNHNS, SASEGT. CDR3 size: 19 residues. V was clipped by 7 bases and J by 2 bases; unmatched bases: 15.